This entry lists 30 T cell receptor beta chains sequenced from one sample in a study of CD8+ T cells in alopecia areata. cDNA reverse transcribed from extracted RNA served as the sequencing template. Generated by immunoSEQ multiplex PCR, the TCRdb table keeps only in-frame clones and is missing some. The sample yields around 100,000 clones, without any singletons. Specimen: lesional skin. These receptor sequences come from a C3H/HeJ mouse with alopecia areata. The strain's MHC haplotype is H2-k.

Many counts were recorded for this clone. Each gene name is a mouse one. The sequenced CDR3 bases are TGTGCCAGCAGCCCGGGACAAACCCAAGAC. Its protein is CASSPGQTQD. The whole CDR3 reads CASSPGQTQDTQYF. The chain employs TRBV13-3 and TRBJ2-5; TRBD1 is a possible D gene (6 bases). The read is 4 residues too short to cover the CDR3 end, so that end is filled in from the germline J gene. Trimming cost V 5 bases and J 2 bases, with 12 bases left between them. The length of the CDR3 is 14 residues. The germline V gene encodes CDR1 NNHDY and CDR2 SYVADS.

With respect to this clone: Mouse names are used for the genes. The sequenced part of the CDR3 DNA is TGTGCCAGCAGTGATGCAGGGCCAGGGGAAGAC. It codes for CASSDAGPGED. The full CDR3 sequence reads CASSDAGPGEDTQYF. The rearrangement joins TRBV13-3 to TRBJ2-5; a weak D match, TRBD1 (6 bases). The CDR3 end lies 4 residues beyond the end of the read and is filled in from the germline J gene. This CDR3 is 15 amino acids long. CDR1 is NNHDY and CDR2 is SYVADS in the germline V gene.

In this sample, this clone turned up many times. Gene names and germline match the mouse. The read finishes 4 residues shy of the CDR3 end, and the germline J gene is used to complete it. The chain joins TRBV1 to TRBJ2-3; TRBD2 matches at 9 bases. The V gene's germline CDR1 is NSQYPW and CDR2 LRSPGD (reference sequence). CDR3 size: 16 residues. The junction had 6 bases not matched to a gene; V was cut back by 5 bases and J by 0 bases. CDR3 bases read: TGCACCTGCAGTAGAGGGACTGGGACTAGTGCAGAA. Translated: CTCSRGTGTSAE. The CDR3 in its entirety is CTCSRGTGTSAETLYF. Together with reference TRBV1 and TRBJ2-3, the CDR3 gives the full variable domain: VTLLEQNPRWRLVPRGQAVNLRCILKNSQYPWMSWYQQDLQKQLQWLFTLRSPGDKEVKSLPGADYLATRVTDTELRLQVANMSQGRTLYCTCSRGTGTSAETLYFGSGTRLTVL.

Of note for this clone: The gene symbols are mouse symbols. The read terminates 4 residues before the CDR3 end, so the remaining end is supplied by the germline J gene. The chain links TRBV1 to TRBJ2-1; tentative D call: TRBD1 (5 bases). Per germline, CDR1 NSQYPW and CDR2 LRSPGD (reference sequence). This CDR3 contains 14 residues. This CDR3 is CTCSAEQEGAEQFF. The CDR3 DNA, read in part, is TGCACCTGCAGTGCAGAACAGGAGGGGGCT. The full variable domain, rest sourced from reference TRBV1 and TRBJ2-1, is VTLLEQNPRWRLVPRGQAVNLRCILKNSQYPWMSWYQQDLQKQLQWLFTLRSPGDKEVKSLPGADYLATRVTDTELRLQVANMSQGRTLYCTCSAEQEGAEQFFGPGTRLTVL.

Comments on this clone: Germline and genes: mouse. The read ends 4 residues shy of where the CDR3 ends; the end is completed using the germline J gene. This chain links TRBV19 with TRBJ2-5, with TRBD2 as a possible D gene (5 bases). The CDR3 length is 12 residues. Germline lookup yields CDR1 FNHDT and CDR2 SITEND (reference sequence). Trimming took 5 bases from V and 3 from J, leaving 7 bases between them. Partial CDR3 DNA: TGTGCCAGCAGCTGGGAACAAGAC. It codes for CASSWEQD. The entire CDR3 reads CASSWEQDTQYF.

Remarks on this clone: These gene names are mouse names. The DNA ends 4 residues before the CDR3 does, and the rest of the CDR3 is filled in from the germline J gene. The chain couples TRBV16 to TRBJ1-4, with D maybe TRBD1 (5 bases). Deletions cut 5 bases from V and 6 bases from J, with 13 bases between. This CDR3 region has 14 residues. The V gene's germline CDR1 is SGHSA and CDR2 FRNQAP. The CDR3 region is CASSLGGEDERLFF. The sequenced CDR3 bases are TGTGCAAGCAGCCTCGGGGGGGAGGACGAA.

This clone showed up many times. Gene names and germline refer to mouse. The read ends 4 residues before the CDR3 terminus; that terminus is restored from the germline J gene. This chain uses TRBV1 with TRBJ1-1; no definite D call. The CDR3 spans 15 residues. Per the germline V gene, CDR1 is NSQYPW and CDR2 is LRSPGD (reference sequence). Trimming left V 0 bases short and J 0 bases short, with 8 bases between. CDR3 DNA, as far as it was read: TGCACCTGCAGTGCAGATCCCACAGCAAACACA. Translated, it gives CTCSADPTANT. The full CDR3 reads CTCSADPTANTEVFF. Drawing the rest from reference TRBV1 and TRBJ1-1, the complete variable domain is VTLLEQNPRWRLVPRGQAVNLRCILKNSQYPWMSWYQQDLQKQLQWLFTLRSPGDKEVKSLPGADYLATRVTDTELRLQVANMSQGRTLYCTCSADPTANTEVFFGKGTRLTVV.

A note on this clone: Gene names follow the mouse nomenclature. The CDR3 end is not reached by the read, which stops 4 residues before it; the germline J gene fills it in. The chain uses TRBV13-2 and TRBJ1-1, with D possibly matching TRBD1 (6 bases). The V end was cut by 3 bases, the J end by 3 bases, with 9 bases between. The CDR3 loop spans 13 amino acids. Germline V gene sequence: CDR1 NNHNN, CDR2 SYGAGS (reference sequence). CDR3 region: CASGANRDTEVFF. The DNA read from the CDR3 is TGTGCCAGCGGTGCCAACAGGGACACA.

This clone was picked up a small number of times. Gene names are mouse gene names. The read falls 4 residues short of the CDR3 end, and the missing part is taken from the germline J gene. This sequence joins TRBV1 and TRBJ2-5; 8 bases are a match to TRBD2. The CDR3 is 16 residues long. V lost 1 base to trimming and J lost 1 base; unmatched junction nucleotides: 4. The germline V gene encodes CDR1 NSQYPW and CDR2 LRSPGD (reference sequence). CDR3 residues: CTCSAAGGRDQDTQYF. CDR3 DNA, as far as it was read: TGCACCTGCAGTGCAGCTGGGGGGAGGGACCAAGAC.

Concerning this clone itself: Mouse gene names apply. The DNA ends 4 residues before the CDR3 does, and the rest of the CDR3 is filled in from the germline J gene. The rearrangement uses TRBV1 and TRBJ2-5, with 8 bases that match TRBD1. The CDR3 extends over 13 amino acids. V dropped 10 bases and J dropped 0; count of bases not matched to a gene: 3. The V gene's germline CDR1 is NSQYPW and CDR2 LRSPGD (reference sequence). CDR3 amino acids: CTSGTGNQDTQYF. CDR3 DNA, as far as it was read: TGCACCTCCGGGACAGGAAACCAAGAC.

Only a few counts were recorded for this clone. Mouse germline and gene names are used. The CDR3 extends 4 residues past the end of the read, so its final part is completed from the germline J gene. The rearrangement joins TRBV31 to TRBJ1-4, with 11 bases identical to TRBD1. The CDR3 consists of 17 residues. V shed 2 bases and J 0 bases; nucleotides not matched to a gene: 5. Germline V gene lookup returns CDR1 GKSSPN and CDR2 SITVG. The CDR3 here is CAWSSGTGGISNERLFF. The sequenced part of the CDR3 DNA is TGTGCCTGGAGTTCCGGGACAGGGGGAATTTCCAACGAA.

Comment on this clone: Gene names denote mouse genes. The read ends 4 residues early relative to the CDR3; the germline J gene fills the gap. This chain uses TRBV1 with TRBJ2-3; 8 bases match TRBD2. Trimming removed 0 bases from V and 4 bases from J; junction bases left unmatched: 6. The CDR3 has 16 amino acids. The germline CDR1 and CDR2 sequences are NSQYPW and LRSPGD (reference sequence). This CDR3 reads CTCSADGGGRPETLYF. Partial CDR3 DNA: TGCACCTGCAGTGCAGATGGGGGGGGCAGACCAGAA.

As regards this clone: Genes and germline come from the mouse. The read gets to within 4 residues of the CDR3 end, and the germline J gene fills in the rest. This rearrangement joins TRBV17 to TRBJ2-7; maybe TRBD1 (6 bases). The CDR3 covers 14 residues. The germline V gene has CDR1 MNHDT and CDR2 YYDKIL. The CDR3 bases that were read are TGTGCTAGCAGTAGAGAGCCAGGGGAGTAT. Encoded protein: CASSREPGEY. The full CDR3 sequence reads CASSREPGEYEQYF.

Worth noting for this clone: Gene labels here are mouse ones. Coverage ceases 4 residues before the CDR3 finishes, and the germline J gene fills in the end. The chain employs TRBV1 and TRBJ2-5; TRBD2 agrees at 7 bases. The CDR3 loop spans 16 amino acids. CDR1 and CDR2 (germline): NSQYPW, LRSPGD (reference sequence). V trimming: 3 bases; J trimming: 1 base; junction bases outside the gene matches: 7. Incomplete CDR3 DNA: TGCACCTGCAGTGCTCCCCGGGGGGGGGACCAAGAC. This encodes CTCSAPRGGDQD. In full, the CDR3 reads CTCSAPRGGDQDTQYF.

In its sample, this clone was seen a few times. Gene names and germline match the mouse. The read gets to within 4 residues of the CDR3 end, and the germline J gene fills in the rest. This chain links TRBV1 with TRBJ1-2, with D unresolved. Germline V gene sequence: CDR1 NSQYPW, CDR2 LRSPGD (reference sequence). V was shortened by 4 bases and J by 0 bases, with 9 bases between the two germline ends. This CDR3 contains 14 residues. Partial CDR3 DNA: TGCACCTGCAGTGAGACATTCGCAAACTCC. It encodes CTCSETFANS. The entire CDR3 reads CTCSETFANSDYTF. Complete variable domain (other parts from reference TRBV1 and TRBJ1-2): VTLLEQNPRWRLVPRGQAVNLRCILKNSQYPWMSWYQQDLQKQLQWLFTLRSPGDKEVKSLPGADYLATRVTDTELRLQVANMSQGRTLYCTCSETFANSDYTFGSGTRLLVI.

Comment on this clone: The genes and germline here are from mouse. Partial CDR3 DNA: TGTGCCAGCAGTGATCCCTGGGGGTATAGTGCAGAA. Its protein is CASSDPWGYSAE. The entire CDR3 reads CASSDPWGYSAETLYF. This chain uses TRBV13-1 with TRBJ2-3, with TRBD2 identical over 7 bases. The read ends 4 residues early relative to the CDR3; the germline J gene fills the gap. The CDR3 length is 16 residues. Germline V gene sequence: CDR1 NSHNY, CDR2 SYGAGN. Unmatched junction bases numbered 5, after V lost 1 base and J lost 0 bases.

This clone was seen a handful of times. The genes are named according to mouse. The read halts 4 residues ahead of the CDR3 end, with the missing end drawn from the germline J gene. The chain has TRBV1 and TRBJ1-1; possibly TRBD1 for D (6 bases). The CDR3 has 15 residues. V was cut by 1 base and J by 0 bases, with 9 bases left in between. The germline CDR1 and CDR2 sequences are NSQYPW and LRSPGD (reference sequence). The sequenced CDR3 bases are TGCACCTGCAGTGCAGCAGGGGTTGCAAACACA. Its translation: CTCSAAGVANT. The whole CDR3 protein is CTCSAAGVANTEVFF.

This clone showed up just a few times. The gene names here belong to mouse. The sequenced part of the CDR3 DNA is TGTGCCAGCAGTGATGAGAAACTGGGGGGGCGAGGA. Encoded protein: CASSDEKLGGRG. The complete CDR3 sequence is CASSDEKLGGRGEVFF. This chain connects TRBV13-3 to TRBJ1-1; TRBD1 might be the D (6 bases). Coverage ceases 4 residues before the CDR3 finishes, and the germline J gene fills in the end. The germline CDR1 and CDR2 sequences are NNHDY and SYVADS. The CDR3 loop spans 16 amino acids.

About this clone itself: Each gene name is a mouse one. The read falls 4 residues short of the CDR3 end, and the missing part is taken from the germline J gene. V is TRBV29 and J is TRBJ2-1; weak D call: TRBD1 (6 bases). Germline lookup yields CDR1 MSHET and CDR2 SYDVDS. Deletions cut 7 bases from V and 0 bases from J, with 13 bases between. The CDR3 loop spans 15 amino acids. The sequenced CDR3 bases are TGTGCTAGCACTCCGGGACATAATAACTATGCT. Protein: CASTPGHNNYA. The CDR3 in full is CASTPGHNNYAEQFF.

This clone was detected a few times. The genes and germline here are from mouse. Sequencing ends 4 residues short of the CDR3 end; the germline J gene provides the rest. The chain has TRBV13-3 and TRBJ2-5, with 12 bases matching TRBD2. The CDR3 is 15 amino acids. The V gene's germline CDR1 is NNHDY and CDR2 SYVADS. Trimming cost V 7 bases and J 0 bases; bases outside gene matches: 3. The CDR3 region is CASQDWGGNQDTQYF. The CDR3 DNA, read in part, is TGTGCCAGCCAAGACTGGGGGGGCAACCAAGAC. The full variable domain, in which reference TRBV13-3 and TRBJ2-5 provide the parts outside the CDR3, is EAAVTQSPRSKVAVTGGKVTLSCHQTNNHDYMYWYRQDTGHGLRLIHYSYVADSTEKGDIPDGYKASRPSQENFSLILELASLSQTAVYFCASQDWGGNQDTQYFGPGTRLLVL.

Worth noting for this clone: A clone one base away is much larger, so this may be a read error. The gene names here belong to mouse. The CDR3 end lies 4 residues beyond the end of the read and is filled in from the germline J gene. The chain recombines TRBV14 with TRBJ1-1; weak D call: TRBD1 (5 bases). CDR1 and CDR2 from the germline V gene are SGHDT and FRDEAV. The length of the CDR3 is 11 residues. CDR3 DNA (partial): TGTGCCAGCAGCCTCGACAGA. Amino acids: CASSLDR. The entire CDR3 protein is CASSLDREVFF. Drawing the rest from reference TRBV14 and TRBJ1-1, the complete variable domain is EAGVTQSPRYAVLQEGQAVSFWCDPISGHDTLYWYQQPRDQGPQLLVYFRDEAVIDNSQLPSDRFSAVRPKGTNSTLKIQSAKQGDTATYLCASSLDREVFFGKGTRLTVV.

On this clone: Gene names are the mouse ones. The CDR3 loop is CASSDWGGARGAETLYF. The CDR3 DNA, read in part, is TGTGCCAGCAGTGATTGGGGGGGCGCGAGGGGTGCAGAA. The chain employs TRBV13-3 and TRBJ2-3, with 9 bases aligning to TRBD2. With the read ending 4 residues before the CDR3 end, the germline J gene is used to fill in that end. The CDR3 loop spans 17 amino acids. Germline CDR1 is NNHDY and CDR2 is SYVADS. V shed 1 base, J shed 1 base, and the junction held 7 bases outside the gene matches.

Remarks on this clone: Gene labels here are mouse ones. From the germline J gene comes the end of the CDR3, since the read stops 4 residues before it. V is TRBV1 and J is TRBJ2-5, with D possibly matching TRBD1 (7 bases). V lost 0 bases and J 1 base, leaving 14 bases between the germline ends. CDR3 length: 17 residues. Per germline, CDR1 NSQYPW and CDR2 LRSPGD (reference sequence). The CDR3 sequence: CTCSAEKGARDQDTQYF. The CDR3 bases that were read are TGCACCTGCAGTGCAGAAAAGGGGGCGAGGGACCAAGAC.

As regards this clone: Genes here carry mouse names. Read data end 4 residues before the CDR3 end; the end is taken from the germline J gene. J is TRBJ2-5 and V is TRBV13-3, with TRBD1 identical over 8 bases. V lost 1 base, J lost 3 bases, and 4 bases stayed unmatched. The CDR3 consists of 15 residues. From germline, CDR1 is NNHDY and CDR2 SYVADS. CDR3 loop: CASSDRRDRQDTQYF. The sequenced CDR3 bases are TGTGCCAGCAGTGATCGTAGGGACAGGCAAGAC.

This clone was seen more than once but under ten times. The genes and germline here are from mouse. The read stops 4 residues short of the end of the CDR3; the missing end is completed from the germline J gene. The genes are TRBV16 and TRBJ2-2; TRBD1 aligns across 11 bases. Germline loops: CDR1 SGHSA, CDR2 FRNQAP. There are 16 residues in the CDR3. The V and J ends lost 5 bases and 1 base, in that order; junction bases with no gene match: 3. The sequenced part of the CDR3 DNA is TGTGCAAGCAGCCCCGGGACAGGGGGAAACACCGGG. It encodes CASSPGTGGNTG. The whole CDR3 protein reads CASSPGTGGNTGQLYF.

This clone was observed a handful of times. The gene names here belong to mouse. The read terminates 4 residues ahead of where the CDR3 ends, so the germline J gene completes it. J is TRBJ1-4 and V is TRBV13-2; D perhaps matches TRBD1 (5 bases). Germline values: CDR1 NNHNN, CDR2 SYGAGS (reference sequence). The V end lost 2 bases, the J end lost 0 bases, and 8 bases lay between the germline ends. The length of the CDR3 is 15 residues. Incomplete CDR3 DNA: TGTGCCAGCGGTGAAGGACACATTTCCAACGAA. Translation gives CASGEGHISNE. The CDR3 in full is CASGEGHISNERLFF.

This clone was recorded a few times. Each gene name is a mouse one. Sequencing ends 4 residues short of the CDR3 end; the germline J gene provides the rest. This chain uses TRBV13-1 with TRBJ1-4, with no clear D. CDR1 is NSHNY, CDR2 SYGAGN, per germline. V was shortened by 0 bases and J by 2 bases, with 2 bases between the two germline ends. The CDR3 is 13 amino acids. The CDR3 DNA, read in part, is TGTGCCAGCAGTGATGAGTCCAACGAA. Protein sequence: CASSDESNE. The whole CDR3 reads CASSDESNERLFF.

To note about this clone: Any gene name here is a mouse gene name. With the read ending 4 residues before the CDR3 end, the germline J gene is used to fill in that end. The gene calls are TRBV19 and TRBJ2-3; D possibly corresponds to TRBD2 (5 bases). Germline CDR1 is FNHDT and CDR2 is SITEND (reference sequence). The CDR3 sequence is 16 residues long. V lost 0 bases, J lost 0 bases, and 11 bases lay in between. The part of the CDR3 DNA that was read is TGTGCCAGCAGTATAGTGTGGGGAGCTAGTGCAGAA. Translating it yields CASSIVWGASAE. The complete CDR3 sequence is CASSIVWGASAETLYF. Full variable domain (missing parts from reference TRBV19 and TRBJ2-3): GGIITQTPKFLIGQEGQKLTLKCQQNFNHDTMYWYRQDSGKGLRLIYYSITENDLQKGDLSEGYDASREKKSSFSLTVTSAQKNEMAVFLCASSIVWGASAETLYFGSGTRLTVL.

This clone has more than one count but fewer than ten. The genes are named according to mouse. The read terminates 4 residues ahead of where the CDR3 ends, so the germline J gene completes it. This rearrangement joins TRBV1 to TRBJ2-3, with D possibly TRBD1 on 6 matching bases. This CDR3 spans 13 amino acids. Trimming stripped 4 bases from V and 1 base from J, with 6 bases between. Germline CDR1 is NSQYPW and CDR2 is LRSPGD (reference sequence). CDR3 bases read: TGCACCTGCAGTGAGGGGGGTGCAGAA. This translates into CTCSEGGAE. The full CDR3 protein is CTCSEGGAETLYF.

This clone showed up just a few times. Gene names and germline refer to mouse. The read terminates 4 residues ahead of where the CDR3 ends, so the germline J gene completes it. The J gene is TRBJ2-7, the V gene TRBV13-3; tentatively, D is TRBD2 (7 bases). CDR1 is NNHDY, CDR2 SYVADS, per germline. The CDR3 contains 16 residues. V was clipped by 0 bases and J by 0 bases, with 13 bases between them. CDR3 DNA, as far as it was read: TGTGCCAGCAGTGATGCAAGTGGGGGGCCCTCCTAT. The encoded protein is CASSDASGGPSY. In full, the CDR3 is CASSDASGGPSYEQYF.